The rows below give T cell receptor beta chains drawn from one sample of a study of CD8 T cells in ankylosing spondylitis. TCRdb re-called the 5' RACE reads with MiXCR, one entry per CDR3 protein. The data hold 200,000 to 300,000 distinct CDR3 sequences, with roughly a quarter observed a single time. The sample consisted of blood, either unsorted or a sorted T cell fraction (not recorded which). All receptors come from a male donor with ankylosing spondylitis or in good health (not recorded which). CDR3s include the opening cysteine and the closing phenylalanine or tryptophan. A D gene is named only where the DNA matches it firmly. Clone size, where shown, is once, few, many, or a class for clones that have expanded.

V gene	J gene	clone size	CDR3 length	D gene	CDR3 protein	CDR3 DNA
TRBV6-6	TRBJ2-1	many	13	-	CASSYPGSNEQFF	TGTGCCAGCAGTTACCCGGGAAGCAATGAGCAGTTCTTC
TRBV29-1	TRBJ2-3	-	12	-	CSAGITDHTQYF	TGCAGCGCGGGGATCACGGATCATACGCAGTATTTT
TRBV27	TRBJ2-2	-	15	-	CASSFWPARTGELFF	TGTGCCAGCAGTTTTTGGCCGGCTAGAACCGGGGAGCTGTTTTTT
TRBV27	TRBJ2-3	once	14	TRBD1	CASSLQGAQDTQYF	TGTGCCAGCAGTCTCCAGGGGGCGCAAGATACGCAGTATTTT
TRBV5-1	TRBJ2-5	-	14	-	CASSLRQGQETQYF	TGCGCCAGCAGCTTGAGGCAGGGCCAAGAGACCCAGTACTTC
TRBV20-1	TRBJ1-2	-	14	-	CSASIGRGNYGYTF	TGCAGTGCTAGTATAGGCAGGGGAAACTATGGCTACACCTTC
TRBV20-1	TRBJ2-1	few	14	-	CSAASQDRNNEQFF	TGCAGTGCCGCCTCTCAGGACAGAAACAATGAGCAGTTCTTC
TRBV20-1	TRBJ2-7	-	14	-	CSASRGALGDEQYF	TGCAGTGCTAGCCGCGGCGCCCTGGGGGACGAGCAGTACTTC
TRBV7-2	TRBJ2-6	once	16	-	CASSLFFSSGANVLTF	TGTGCCAGCAGCTTATTTTTTAGCTCTGGGGCCAACGTCCTGACTTTC
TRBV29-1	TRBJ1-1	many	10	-	CSASEPEAFF	TGCAGCGCCTCTGAACCTGAAGCTTTCTTT
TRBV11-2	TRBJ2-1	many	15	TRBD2	CASSLGQLATHEQFF	TGTGCCAGCAGCTTAGGTCAACTAGCGACCCATGAGCAGTTCTTC
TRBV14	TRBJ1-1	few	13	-	CASSQEWVTEAFF	TGTGCCAGCAGCCAAGAGTGGGTTACTGAAGCTTTCTTT
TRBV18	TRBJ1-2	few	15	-	CASSRKDGANYGYTF	TGTGCCAGCTCACGTAAGGACGGAGCTAACTATGGCTACACCTTC
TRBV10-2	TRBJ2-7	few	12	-	CASGGLTYEQYF	TGCGCCAGCGGGGGACTGACCTACGAGCAGTACTTC
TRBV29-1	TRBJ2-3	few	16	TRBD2	CSVEFDGGAGTDTQYF	TGCAGCGTTGAATTTGACGGGGGGGCGGGGACAGATACGCAGTATTTT
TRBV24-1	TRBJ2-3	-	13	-	CATSSMGTDTQYF	TGTGCCACCAGTTCGATGGGGACAGATACGCAGTATTTT
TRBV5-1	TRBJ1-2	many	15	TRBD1	CASSLDGGGARGYTF	TGCGCCAGCAGCTTGGATGGAGGGGGCGCGCGGGGCTACACCTTC
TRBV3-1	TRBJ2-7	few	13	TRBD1	CASSPGQGHEQYF	TGTGCCAGCAGCCCGGGACAGGGCCACGAGCAGTACTTC
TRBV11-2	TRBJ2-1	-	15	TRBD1	CASSSQGQGSGEQFF	TGTGCCAGCAGCTCGCAGGGACAGGGTTCCGGTGAGCAGTTCTTC
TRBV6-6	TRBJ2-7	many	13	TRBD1	CASSYRTGDEQYF	TGTGCCAGCAGTTACCGGACAGGGGACGAGCAGTACTTC
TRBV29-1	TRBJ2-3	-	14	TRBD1	CSVDRDRYTDTQYF	TGCAGCGTCGACCGGGACAGATACACAGATACGCAGTATTTT
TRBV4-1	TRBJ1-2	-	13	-	CASRRVGEDGYTF	TGCGCCAGCCGTCGGGTGGGTGAGGATGGCTACACCTTC
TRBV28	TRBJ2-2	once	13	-	CASSPTGSGELFF	TGTGCCAGCAGTCCCACCGGCTCCGGGGAGCTGTTTTTT
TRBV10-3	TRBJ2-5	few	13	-	CNWYGQPQETQYF	TGTAATTGGTATGGACAGCCACAAGAGACCCAGTACTTC
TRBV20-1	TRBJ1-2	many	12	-	CSAVLGNYGYTF	TGCAGTGCTGTACTTGGGAACTATGGCTACACCTTC
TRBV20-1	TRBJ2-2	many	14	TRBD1	CSAEGTVFTGELFF	TGCAGTGCGGAAGGGACAGTATTTACCGGGGAGCTGTTTTTT
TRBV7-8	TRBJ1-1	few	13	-	CASSLDRGSEAFF	TGTGCCAGCAGCTTAGATAGGGGATCGGAAGCTTTCTTT
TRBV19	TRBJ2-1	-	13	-	CASSNQGYNEQFF	TGTGCCAGTAGTAACCAGGGGTACAATGAGCAGTTCTTC
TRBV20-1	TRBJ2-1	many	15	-	CSARVQGSSYNEQFF	TGCAGTGCTAGAGTACAGGGATCTAGCTACAATGAGCAGTTCTTC
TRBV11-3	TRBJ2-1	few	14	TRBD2	CASSRGGVDNEQFF	TGTGCCAGCAGCCGGGGGGGAGTCGACAATGAGCAGTTCTTC
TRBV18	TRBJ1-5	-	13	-	CASSPSGNQPQHF	TGTGCCAGCTCACCGAGCGGAAATCAGCCCCAGCATTTT
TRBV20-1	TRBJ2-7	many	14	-	CSATSGAKPYEQYF	TGCAGTGCAACCTCCGGAGCAAAACCCTACGAGCAGTACTTC
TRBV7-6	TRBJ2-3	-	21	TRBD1	CASSLGERTGGPYVGTDTQYF	TGTGCTAGCAGCTTAGGTGAACGGACAGGGGGCCCCTATGTCGGCACAGATACGCAGTATTTT
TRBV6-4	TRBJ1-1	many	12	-	CATGQYNTEAFF	TGTGCCACCGGACAGTACAACACTGAAGCTTTCTTT
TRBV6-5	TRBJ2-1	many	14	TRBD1	CATKLDRGSNEQFF	TGTGCCACCAAGTTGGACAGGGGATCCAATGAGCAGTTCTTC
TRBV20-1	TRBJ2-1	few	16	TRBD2	CSARDRRGVSYNEQFF	TGCAGTGCTAGGGACCGGCGGGGGGTCTCCTACAATGAGCAGTTCTTC
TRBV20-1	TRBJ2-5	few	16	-	CSATPVSGGQRETQYF	TGCAGTGCTACCCCAGTTAGCGGAGGACAGCGAGAGACCCAGTACTTC
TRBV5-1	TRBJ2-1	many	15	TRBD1	CASSLVGTGLNEQFF	TGCGCCAGCAGCTTGGTCGGGACAGGGTTGAATGAGCAGTTCTTC
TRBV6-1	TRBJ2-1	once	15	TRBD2	CASSRTSGGVYEQFF	TGTGCCAGCAGTCGGACTAGCGGGGGGGTTTATGAGCAGTTCTTC
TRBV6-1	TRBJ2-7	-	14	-	CASKERDRTNEQYF	TGTGCCAGCAAGGAACGGGACCGCACCAACGAGCAGTACTTC
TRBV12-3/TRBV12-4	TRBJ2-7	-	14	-	CASSLASGIGEQYF	TGTGCCAGCAGTTTAGCCTCAGGGATCGGCGAGCAGTACTTC
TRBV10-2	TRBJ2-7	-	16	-	CASSQGRSLQGYEQYF	TGCGCCAGCAGTCAGGGGAGATCCTTACAGGGCTACGAGCAGTACTTC
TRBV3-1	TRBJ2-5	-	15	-	CASSGSRTDQETQYF	TGTGCCAGCTCCGGTTCTCGGACAGACCAAGAGACCCAGTACTTC
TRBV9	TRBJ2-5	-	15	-	CASSAGLGLKETQYF	TGTGCCAGCAGCGCGGGACTTGGGCTGAAAGAGACCCAGTACTTC
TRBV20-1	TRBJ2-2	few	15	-	CSASRAQSNTGELFF	TGCAGTGCCTCTAGGGCCCAATCGAACACCGGGGAGCTGTTTTTT